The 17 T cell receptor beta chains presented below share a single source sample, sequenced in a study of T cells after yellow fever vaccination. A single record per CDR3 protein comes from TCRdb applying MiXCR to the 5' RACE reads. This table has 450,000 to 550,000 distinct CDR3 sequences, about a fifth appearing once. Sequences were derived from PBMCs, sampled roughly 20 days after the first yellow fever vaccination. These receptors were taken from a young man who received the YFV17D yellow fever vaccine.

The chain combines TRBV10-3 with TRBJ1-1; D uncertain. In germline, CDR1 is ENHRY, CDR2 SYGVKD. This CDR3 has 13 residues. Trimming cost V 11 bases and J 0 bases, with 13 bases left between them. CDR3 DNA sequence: TGTGCCTCCCACGCGGGGATGAACACTGAAGCTTTCTTT. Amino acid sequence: CASHAGMNTEAFF.

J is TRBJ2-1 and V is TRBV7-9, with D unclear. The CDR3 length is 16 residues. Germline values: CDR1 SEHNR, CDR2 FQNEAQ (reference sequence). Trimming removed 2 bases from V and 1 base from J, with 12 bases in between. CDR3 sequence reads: CASSLQGLVSYNEQFF. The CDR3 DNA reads TGTGCCAGCAGCTTACAAGGGCTAGTTTCCTACAATGAGCAGTTCTTC.

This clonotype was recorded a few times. CDR3 DNA: TGTGCCAGCAGCTCGTGGGCGGGGGCTGAAGCTTTCTTT. Its translation: CASSSWAGAEAFF. The gene calls are TRBV11-3 and TRBJ1-1; TRBD1 might be the D (5 bases). CDR1 and CDR2 from the germline V gene are SGHNT and YENEEA. This CDR3 spans 13 amino acids. The V end was cut by 4 bases, the J end by 6 bases, with 12 bases between.

The CDR3 DNA follows: TGCAGTGCCACGGGTCAGGGAGGTGAAAAACTGTTTTTT. It encodes CSATGQGGEKLFF. The chain employs TRBV20-1 and TRBJ1-4; D is possibly TRBD1 (5 bases). Per germline, CDR1 DFQATT and CDR2 SNEGSKA (reference sequence). This CDR3 is built from 13 residues. The ends were cut back, 6 bases at V and 7 bases at J, with 15 bases in the middle.

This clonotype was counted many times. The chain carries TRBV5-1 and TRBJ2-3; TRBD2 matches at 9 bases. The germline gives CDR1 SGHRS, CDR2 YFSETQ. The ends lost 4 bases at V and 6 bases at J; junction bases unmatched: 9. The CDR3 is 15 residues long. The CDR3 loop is CASSRRGGAGDTQYF. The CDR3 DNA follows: TGCGCCAGCAGCAGGCGCGGGGGGGCGGGGGATACGCAGTATTTT.

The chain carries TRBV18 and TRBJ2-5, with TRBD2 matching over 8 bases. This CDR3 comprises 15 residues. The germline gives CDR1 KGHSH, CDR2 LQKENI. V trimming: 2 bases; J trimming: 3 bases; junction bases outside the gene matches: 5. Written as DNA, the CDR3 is TGTGCCAGCTCACCAGGGACTAGGAGGGAAGAGACCCAGTACTTC. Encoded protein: CASSPGTRREETQYF.

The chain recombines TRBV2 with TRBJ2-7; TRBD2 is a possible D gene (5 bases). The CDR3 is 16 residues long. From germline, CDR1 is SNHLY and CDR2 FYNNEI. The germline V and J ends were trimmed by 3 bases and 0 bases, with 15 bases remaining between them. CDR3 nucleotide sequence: TGTGCCAGCAGTGATTCTAAGCGGAAACCCTCCTACGAGCAGTACTTC. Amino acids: CASSDSKRKPSYEQYF.

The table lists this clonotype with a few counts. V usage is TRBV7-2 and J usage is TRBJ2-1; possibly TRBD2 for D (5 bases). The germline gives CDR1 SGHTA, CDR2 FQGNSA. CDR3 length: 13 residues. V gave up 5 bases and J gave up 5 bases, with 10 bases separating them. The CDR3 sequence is CASSIGLDNEQFF. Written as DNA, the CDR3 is TGTGCCAGCAGCATCGGACTGGACAATGAGCAGTTCTTC.

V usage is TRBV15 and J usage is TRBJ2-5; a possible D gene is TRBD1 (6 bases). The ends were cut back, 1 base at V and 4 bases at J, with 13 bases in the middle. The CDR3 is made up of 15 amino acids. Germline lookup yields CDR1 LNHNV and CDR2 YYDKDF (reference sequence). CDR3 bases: TGTGCCACCAGCAGAGGAGCAGGGGATGGAGAGACCCAGTACTTC. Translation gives CATSRGAGDGETQYF.

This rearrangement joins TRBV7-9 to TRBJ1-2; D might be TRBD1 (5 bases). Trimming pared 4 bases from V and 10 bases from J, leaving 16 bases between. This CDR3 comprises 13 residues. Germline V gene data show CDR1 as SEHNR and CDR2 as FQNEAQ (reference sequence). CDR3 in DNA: TGTGCCAGCAGCTCCGGGGGTTCTGAAACCTACACCTTC. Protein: CASSSGGSETYTF.

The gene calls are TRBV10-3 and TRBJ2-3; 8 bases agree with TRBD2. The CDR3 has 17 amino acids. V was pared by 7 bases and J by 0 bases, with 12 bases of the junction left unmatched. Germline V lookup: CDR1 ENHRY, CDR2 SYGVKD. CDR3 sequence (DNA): TGTGCCATCAAGGGGCGGGGGGACCCATATAGCACAGATACGCAGTATTTT. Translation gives CAIKGRGDPYSTDTQYF.

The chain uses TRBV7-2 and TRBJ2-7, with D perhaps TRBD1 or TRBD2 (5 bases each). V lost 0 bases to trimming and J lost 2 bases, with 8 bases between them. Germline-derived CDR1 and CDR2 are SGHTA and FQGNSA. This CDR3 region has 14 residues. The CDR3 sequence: CASSLAGVAYEQYF. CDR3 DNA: TGTGCCAGCAGCTTAGCGGGGGTAGCCTACGAGCAGTACTTC.

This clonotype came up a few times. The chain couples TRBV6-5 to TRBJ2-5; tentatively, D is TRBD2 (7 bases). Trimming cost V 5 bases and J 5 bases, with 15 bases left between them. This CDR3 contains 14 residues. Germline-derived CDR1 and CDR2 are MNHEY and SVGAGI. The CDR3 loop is CASSTTGGPETQYF. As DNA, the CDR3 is TGTGCCAGCAGTACTACGGGGGGCCCTGAGACCCAGTACTTC.

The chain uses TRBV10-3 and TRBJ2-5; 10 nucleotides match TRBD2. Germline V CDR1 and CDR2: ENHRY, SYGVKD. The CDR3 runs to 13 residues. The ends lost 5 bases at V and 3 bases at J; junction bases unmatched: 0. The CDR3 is CAISLAGEETQYF. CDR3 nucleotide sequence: TGTGCCATCAGTCTAGCGGGGGAAGAGACCCAGTACTTC.

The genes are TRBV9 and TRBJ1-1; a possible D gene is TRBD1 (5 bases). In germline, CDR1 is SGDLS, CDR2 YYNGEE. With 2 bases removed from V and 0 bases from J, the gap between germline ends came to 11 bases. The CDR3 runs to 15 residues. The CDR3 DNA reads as TGTGCCAGCAGCGTCGACAGCGTTGTGAACACTGAAGCTTTCTTT. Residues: CASSVDSVVNTEAFF.

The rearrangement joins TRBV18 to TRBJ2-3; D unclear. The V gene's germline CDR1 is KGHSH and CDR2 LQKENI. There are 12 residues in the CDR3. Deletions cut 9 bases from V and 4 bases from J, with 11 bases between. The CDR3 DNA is TGTGCCAGATCCTTAAGGGCAGATACGCAGTATTTT. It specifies CARSLRADTQYF.

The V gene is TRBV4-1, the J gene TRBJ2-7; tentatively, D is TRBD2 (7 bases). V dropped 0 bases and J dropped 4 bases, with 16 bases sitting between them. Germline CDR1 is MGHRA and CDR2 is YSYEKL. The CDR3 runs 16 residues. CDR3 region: CASSQDKFGGPYEQYF. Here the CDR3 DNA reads TGCGCCAGCAGCCAAGATAAGTTCGGGGGGCCGTACGAGCAGTACTTC.